These 19 T cell receptor beta chains were all obtained from the same sample, sequenced in a study of blood T cell repertoires in COVID-19. Libraries were prepared by immunoSEQ multiplex PCR; TCRdb keeps only in-frame clonotypes and omits some of them. The sample lists 30,000 to 40,000 clones; roughly 80% were seen once. Sequenced sample: peripheral blood. The receptors were sampled from a man in his 70s with COVID-19, enrolled during active disease.

The CDR3 DNA reads as TGTGCCAGCAGTTCATCGAGTTCCTACGAGCAGTACTTC. Its translation: CASSSSSSYEQYF. The chain uses TRBV6-2 or TRBV6-3 and TRBJ2-7; D gene unclear. Deletions cut 4 bases from V and 1 base from J, with 8 bases between. This CDR3 is built from 13 residues. Looked up from germline, CDR1 is MNHEY and CDR2 is SVGEGT.

The V gene is TRBV4-3, the J gene TRBJ1-3; D not resolved. Trimming cost V 0 bases and J 0 bases, with 12 bases left between them. CDR3 size: 17 residues. Per the germline V gene, CDR1 is LGHNA and CDR2 is YSLEER. CDR3 protein: CASSQDASSGSGNTIYF. In DNA, the CDR3 is TGCGCCAGCAGCCAAGATGCTTCATCAGGCTCTGGAAACACCATATATTTT.

J is TRBJ2-7 and V is TRBV5-1; perhaps TRBD1 as D (5 bases). The CDR3 is 15 amino acids. The V end was cut by 3 bases, the J end by 2 bases, with 15 bases between. Germline assignment: CDR1 SGHRS and CDR2 YFSETQ. This CDR3 is CASSYSRDWTYEQYF. CDR3 in DNA: TGCGCCAGCAGCTACTCCAGGGATTGGACCTACGAGCAGTACTTC.

In its sample, this clone was seen a few times. The CDR3 protein is CAWARSTDTQYF. CDR3 coding DNA: TGTGCCTGGGCGCGGAGCACAGATACGCAGTATTTT. This chain links TRBV30 with TRBJ2-3; D call uncertain. Trimming removed 5 bases at V and 0 bases at J, with 6 bases between. The CDR3 covers 12 residues. CDR1 GTSNPN and CDR2 SVGIG come from the germline V gene (reference sequence).

The chain recombines TRBV11-2 with TRBJ1-1; D perhaps matches TRBD1 (6 bases). This CDR3 has 16 amino acids. The V gene lost 2 bases and the J gene lost 4 bases, with 17 bases spanning the gap. Germline CDR1 is SGHAT and CDR2 is FQNNGV. CDR3 region: CASSLRWGLNGTEAFF. In DNA, the CDR3 is TGTGCCAGCAGCTTACGTTGGGGGCTAAACGGCACTGAAGCTTTCTTT.

V is TRBV5-4 and J is TRBJ2-3, with 7 bases identical to TRBD2. The CDR3 is 15 residues long. Germline CDR1 reads SGHNT; CDR2 reads YYREEE (reference sequence). Trimming took 5 bases from V and 1 from J; bases not matched to a gene: 7. CDR3 sequence reads: CASSDQRGGTDTQYF. CDR3 nucleotide sequence: TGTGCCAGCAGTGACCAGCGGGGAGGCACAGATACGCAGTATTTT.

The V call is TRBV7-3, the J call TRBJ2-6; possible D gene TRBD1, 5 bases. This CDR3 is 15 amino acids long. V dropped 5 bases and J dropped 4 bases, with 12 bases sitting between them. Germline V gives CDR1 SGHTA, CDR2 FQGTGA. The CDR3 protein is CASSDTGSGANVLTF. For the CDR3, the DNA is TGTGCCAGCAGCGATACAGGTTCGGGGGCCAACGTCCTGACTTTC.

This chain links TRBV4-1 with TRBJ1-4, with 12 positions matching TRBD1. CDR1 and CDR2 (germline): MGHRA, YSYEKL. Unmatched junction bases numbered 8, after V lost 4 bases and J lost 8 bases. This CDR3 is built from 16 residues. CDR3: CASSRGQGAGWEKLFF. CDR3 in DNA: TGCGCCAGCAGCCGGGGACAGGGGGCGGGTTGGGAAAAACTGTTTTTT.

The rearrangement links TRBV6-5 to TRBJ2-1; possibly TRBD2 for D (6 bases). The CDR3 sequence is 13 residues long. Germline CDR1 is MNHEY and CDR2 is SVGAGI. Trimming took 8 bases from V and 4 from J, leaving 12 bases between them. The CDR3 nucleotides read TGTGCCAGCCTTCTTGGGGGGTACAATGAGCAGTTCTTC. Encoded protein: CASLLGGYNEQFF.

This clone was counted between two and nine times. The chain is built from TRBV18 and TRBJ2-7, with D maybe TRBD2 (6 bases). V gave up 3 bases and J gave up 2 bases, with 14 bases separating them. The length of the CDR3 is 15 residues. Germline CDR1 and CDR2: KGHSH and LQKENI. The DNA for the CDR3 is TGTGCCAGCTCACCCGAGCCGGGAGTTGCCTACGAGCAGTACTTC. Protein: CASSPEPGVAYEQYF.

This clone was counted a few times. The rearrangement joins TRBV5-1 to TRBJ2-7; 9 bases line up with TRBD2. The germline V gene has CDR1 SGHRS and CDR2 YFSETQ. The CDR3 totals 15 residues. Trimming took 4 bases from V and 4 from J; bases not matched to a gene: 9. In DNA, the CDR3 is TGCGCCAGCAGCCCAGGGGTTAGCGGGAGTTACGAGCAGTACTTC. Encoded protein: CASSPGVSGSYEQYF.

The rearrangement uses TRBV6-5 and TRBJ1-6; 9 nucleotides match TRBD1. In germline, CDR1 is MNHEY, CDR2 SVGAGI. The CDR3 totals 15 residues. The junction had 1 base not matched to a gene; V was cut back by 0 bases and J by 7 bases. Here the CDR3 DNA reads TGTGCCAGCAGTTACTCGGGACAGGGAAATTCACCCCTCCACTTT. Amino acid sequence: CASSYSGQGNSPLHF.

In its sample, this clone was seen a few times. The chain couples TRBV3-1 (or the pseudogene TRBV3-2) to TRBJ2-2, with 11 bases fitting TRBD2. This CDR3 has 16 amino acids. Germline loops: CDR1 LGHDT, CDR2 YNNKEL (reference sequence). The V segment lost 4 bases and the J segment 5 bases; nucleotides outside the gene matches: 6. CDR3 amino acids: CASSPAPSGRTGELFF. DNA for the CDR3: TGTGCCAGCAGCCCAGCCCCTAGCGGGAGGACCGGGGAGCTGTTTTTT.

The chain carries TRBV28 and TRBJ1-3, with D possibly TRBD1 on 5 matching bases. The CDR3 length is 15 residues. The germline gives CDR1 MDHEN, CDR2 SYDVKM. Trimming pared 5 bases from V and 4 bases from J, leaving 15 bases between. CDR3 in amino acids: CASSPPGGLGNTIYF. The CDR3 region has the DNA TGTGCCAGCAGTCCCCCGGGGGGACTCGGAAACACCATATATTTT.

This clone was seen a handful of times. The V gene is TRBV5-6, the J gene TRBJ1-2; 7 positions agree with TRBD1. With 4 bases clipped from V and 7 bases from J, the junction kept 10 bases outside the gene matches. Germline V gene sequence: CDR1 SGHDT, CDR2 YYEEEE. The CDR3 covers 14 residues. This CDR3 is CASSTGTAFLGYTF. The DNA for the CDR3 is TGTGCCAGCAGCACGGGGACAGCCTTCCTTGGCTACACCTTC.

The chain recombines TRBV2 with TRBJ1-5; D is ambiguous. This CDR3 spans 12 amino acids. Per germline, CDR1 SNHLY and CDR2 FYNNEI. Trimming shortened V by 5 bases and J by 6 bases, and 8 bases separated the two germline ends. Here the CDR3 reads CASSRLVQPQHF. The CDR3 DNA reads as TGTGCCAGCAGTAGACTCGTTCAGCCCCAGCATTTT.

The rearrangement joins TRBV2 to TRBJ1-2; no reliable D call. This CDR3 is 13 amino acids long. Germline-derived CDR1 and CDR2 are SNHLY and FYNNEI. Trimming stripped 6 bases from V and 7 bases from J, with 15 bases between. The CDR3 spells CASSGEGSTGYTF. CDR3 DNA sequence: TGTGCCAGCAGCGGAGAGGGTTCGACTGGCTACACCTTC.

This chain joins TRBV2 and TRBJ1-2, with 7 positions matching TRBD1. Germline CDR1 SNHLY, CDR2 FYNNEI. This CDR3 is 14 amino acids long. The trim removed 4 bases at V and 7 bases at J, leaving 9 bases unmatched. The CDR3 here is CASSGQGVSGGYTF. The DNA of the CDR3 is TGTGCCAGCAGTGGACAGGGCGTGTCGGGTGGCTACACCTTC.

V and J are TRBV20-1 and TRBJ2-3; possible D gene TRBD2, 6 bases. The germline CDR1 and CDR2 sequences are DFQATT and SNEGSKA (reference sequence). V was shortened by 0 bases and J by 9 bases, with 7 bases between the two germline ends. CDR3 size: 11 residues. CDR3 nucleotides: TGCAGTGCTAGAGAGGCGGGAACGCAGTATTTT. It yields the protein CSAREAGTQYF.